This TCR beta chain derives from a study of blood T cell repertoires in COVID-19. Study at large: Acute and convalescent COVID-19 specimens originated in the United States, Italy and Spain. T cells, B-cell-depleted T cells, or PBMCs supplied cDNA or gDNA.

Patients in Seattle were enrolled during active infection, then followed longitudinally. Per the study methods: Researchers report that nucleated cell counts were estimated from reference gene primer amplification. Sequenced by immunoSEQ multiplex PCR; TCRdb stores in-frame clones only, minus some. V, J and clone size are those of that table, while D and trimming were read from the DNA. The sample lists a few hundred thousand clones; approximately 89% were seen once. CDR3 size: 16 residues. Germline CDR1 reads SGHVS; CDR2 reads FQNEAQ. Deletions cut 5 bases from V and 11 bases from J, with 27 bases between.

This receptor was identified in a woman in her 30s with COVID-19, enrolled during active disease. The chain employs TRBV7-8 and TRBJ1-1, with D unresolved. What was sequenced was peripheral blood. In nucleotides, the CDR3 is TGTGCCAGCAGCCCAGATTTTGCGGGCACAGAATCCCACGCTTTCTTT. This codes for CASSPDFAGTESHAFF.